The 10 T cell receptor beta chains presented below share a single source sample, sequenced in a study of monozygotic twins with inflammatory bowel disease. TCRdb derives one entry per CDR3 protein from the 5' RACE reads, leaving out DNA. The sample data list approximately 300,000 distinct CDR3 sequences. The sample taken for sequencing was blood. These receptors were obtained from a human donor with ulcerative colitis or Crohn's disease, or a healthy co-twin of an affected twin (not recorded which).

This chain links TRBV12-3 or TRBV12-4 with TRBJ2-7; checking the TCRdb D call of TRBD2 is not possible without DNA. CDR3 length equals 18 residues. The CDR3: CASSLSLASGGVPYEQYF.

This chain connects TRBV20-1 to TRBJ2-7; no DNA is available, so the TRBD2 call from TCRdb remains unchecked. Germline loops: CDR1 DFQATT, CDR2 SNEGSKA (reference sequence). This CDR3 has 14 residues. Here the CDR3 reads CSASDLGLQAEQYF.

The CDR3: CASGAGALVYEQYF. The chain employs TRBV7-3 and TRBJ2-7; TCRdb designates TRBD1, a call that cannot be tested without DNA. The CDR3 runs to 14 residues. Germline V lookup: CDR1 SGHTA, CDR2 FQGTGA.

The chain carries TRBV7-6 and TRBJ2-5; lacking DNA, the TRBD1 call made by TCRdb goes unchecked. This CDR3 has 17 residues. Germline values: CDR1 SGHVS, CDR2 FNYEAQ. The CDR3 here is CASSLGLGQYDQETQYF.

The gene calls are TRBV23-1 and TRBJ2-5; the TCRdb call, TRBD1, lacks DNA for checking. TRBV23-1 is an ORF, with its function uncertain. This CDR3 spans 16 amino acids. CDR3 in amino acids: CASSQYQTGLDETQYF.

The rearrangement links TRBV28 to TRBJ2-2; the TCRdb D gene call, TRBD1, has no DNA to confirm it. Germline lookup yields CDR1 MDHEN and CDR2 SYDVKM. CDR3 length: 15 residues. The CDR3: CASRDRETNTGELFF.

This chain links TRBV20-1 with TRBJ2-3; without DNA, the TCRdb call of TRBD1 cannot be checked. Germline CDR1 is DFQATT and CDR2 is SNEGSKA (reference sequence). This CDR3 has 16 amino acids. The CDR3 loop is CSAIKRGTTWMDTQYF.

The CDR3 is CASSPGQGRNEKLFF. This rearrangement joins TRBV7-2 to TRBJ1-4; no DNA is available, so the TRBD1 call from TCRdb remains unchecked. Germline lookup yields CDR1 SGHTA and CDR2 FQGNSA. The CDR3 has 15 residues.

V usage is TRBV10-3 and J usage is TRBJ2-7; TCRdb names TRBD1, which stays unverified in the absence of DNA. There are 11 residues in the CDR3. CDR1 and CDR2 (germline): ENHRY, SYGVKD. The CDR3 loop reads CAIRGDGEQYF.

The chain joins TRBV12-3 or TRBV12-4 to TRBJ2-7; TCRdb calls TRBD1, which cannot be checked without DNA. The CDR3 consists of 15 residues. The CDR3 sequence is CASSSSPRGSYEQYF.